This T cell receptor beta chain was identified during a study of T cell changes during pregnancy in multiple sclerosis. Germline V gene lookup returns CDR1 MNHNS and CDR2 SASEGT. The CDR3 contains 16 residues. Losses at the gene ends were 0 bases for V and 11 bases for J; bases not matched to a gene: 12. The method was immunoSEQ multiplex PCR; TCRdb's version includes in-frame clones alone and lacks a portion of them. The sample records some 28,000 clones, around 90% being singletons. Sequencing used CD8+ T cells from peripheral blood mononuclear cells, obtained before pregnancy. The receptor comes from a female donor with multiple sclerosis, enrolled in a pregnancy study. The chain has TRBV6-1 and TRBJ1-5, with 8 bases identical to TRBD1. CDR3 sequence (DNA): TGTGCCAGCAGTGAAGCGAAAGACAGGGGCTTTTCCGCCCAGCATTTT. Translating it yields CASSEAKDRGFSAQHF.